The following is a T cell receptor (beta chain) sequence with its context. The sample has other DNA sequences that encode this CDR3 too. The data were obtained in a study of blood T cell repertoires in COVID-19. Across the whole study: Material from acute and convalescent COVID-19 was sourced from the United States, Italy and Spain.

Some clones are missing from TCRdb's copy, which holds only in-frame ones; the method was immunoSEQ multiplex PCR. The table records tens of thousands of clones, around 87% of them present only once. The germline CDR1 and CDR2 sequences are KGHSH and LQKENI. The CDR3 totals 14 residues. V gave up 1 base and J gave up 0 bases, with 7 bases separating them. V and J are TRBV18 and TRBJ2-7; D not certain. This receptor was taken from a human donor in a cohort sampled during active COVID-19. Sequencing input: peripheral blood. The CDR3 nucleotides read TGTGCCAGCTCACCACGTCAGGACTCCTACGAGCAGTACTTC. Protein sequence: CASSPRQDSYEQYF.